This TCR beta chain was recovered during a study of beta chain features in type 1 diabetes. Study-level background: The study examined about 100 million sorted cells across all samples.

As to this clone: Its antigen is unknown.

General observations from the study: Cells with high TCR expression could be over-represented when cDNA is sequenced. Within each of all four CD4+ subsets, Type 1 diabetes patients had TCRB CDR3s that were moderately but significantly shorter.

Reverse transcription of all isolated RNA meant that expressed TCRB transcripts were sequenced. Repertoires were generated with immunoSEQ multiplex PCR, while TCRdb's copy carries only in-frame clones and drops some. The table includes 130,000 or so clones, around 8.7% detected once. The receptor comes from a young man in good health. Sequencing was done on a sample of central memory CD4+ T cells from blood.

The CDR3 sequence is CASRATSWETQYF. DNA of the CDR3: TGTGCCAGCAGAGCGACTAGTTGGGAGACCCAGTACTTC. V and J are TRBV2 and TRBJ2-5, with D perhaps matching TRBD2 (6 bases). The CDR3 length is 13 residues. Trimming took 6 bases from V and 5 from J, leaving 13 bases between them. Germline V gene data show CDR1 as SNHLY and CDR2 as FYNNEI.